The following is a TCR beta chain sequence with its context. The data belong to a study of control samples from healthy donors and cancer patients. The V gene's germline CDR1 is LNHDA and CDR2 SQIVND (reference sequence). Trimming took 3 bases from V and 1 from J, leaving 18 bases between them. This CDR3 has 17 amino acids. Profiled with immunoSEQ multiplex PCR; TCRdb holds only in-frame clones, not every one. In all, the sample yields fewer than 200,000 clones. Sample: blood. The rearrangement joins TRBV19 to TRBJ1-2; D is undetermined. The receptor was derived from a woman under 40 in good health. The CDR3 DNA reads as TGTGCCAGTAGTATTACGGCCAGGAATTTTGATAACTATGGCTACACCTTC. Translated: CASSITARNFDNYGYTF.